The 15 T cell receptor beta chains listed next were all sequenced from one sample in a study of cytomegalovirus exposure and HLA in healthy donors. Clones were read by immunoSEQ multiplex PCR, and TCRdb kept only the in-frame ones, dropping some. This table holds more than 140,000 clones, around nine tenths found once. Sequences were obtained from PBMCs. These receptors all stem from a woman between 18 and 30 years old in good health and CMV-seropositive.

The V call is TRBV7-9, the J call TRBJ2-7; D is unresolved. Trimming shortened V by 1 base and J by 6 bases, and 10 bases separated the two germline ends. Germline V gene sequence: CDR1 SEHNR, CDR2 FQNEAQ (reference sequence). This CDR3 spans 13 amino acids. CDR3 nucleotides: TGTGCCAGCAGCTTAGGATTCGTCGGCGAGCAGTACTTC. This gives the protein CASSLGFVGEQYF. The full variable domain, completed using reference TRBV7-9 and TRBJ2-7, is DTGVSQNPRHKITKRGQNVTFRCDPISEHNRLYWYRQTLGQGPEFLTYFQNEAQLEKSRLLSDRFSAERPKGSFSTLEIQRTEQGDSAMYLCASSLGFVGEQYFGPGTRLTVT.

The chain links TRBV2 to TRBJ1-5; 9 nucleotides align to TRBD1. From germline, CDR1 is SNHLY and CDR2 FYNNEI. Unmatched junction bases numbered 9, after V lost 6 bases and J lost 6 bases. The CDR3 has 15 residues. CDR3 bases: TGTGCCAGCAGCTTCGACAGGGGGGATGTTCAGCCCCAGCATTTT. This codes for CASSFDRGDVQPQHF. The full variable domain, with the rest looked up from reference TRBV2 and TRBJ1-5, is EPEVTQTPSHQVTQMGQEVILRCVPISNHLYFYWYRQILGQKVEFLVSFYNNEISEKSEIFDDQFSVERPDGSNFTLKIRSTKLEDSAMYFCASSFDRGDVQPQHFGDGTRLSIL.

This clone appeared once. For the CDR3, the DNA is TGTGCCAGCAGTCCCCCTGTGGAGACGCAGTATTTT. Protein sequence: CASSPPVETQYF. The chain joins TRBV28 to TRBJ2-3; D is ambiguous. Germline CDR1 is MDHEN and CDR2 is SYDVKM. This CDR3 comprises 12 residues. Between the trimmed V and J ends, which lost 5 bases and 9 bases, there was a span of 12 bases.

The CDR3 protein is CASSDRLAGGLYNEQFF. In DNA, the CDR3 is TGTGCCAGCAGCGATCGACTAGCGGGAGGCCTTTACAATGAGCAGTTCTTC. The gene calls are TRBV9 and TRBJ2-1; 13 positions match TRBD2. CDR1 is SGDLS, CDR2 YYNGEE, per germline. This CDR3 has 17 residues. The ends lost 3 bases at V and 4 bases at J; junction bases unmatched: 7.

The chain couples TRBV5-1 to TRBJ2-2; 8 bases fit TRBD1. Germline CDR1 and CDR2: SGHRS and YFSETQ. This CDR3 has 15 residues. After removal of 4 bases from V and 1 base from J, the junction contained 3 bases not matched to a gene. DNA of the CDR3: TGCGCCAGCAGCCCCGGGACAGGGAACACCGGGGAGCTGTTTTTT. Its translation: CASSPGTGNTGELFF.

The rearrangement links TRBV15 to TRBJ2-7; 7 bases agree with TRBD2. Trimming at V came to 2 bases and at J to 5 bases, leaving 9 bases not matched to a gene. The CDR3 has 15 amino acids. CDR1 LNHNV and CDR2 YYDKDF come from the germline V gene (reference sequence). The CDR3 DNA follows: TGTGCCACCAGCAGATCCTCGGGAGGCCCTCACGAGCAGTACTTC. Protein sequence: CATSRSSGGPHEQYF.

The rearrangement joins TRBV10-3 to TRBJ2-7, with TRBD1 matching over 10 bases. After removal of 6 bases from V and 5 bases from J, the junction contained 10 bases not matched to a gene. CDR3 length: 15 amino acids. Germline loops: CDR1 ENHRY, CDR2 SYGVKD. The CDR3, as DNA: TGTGCCATCAGGACGCAATTGACAGGGGGCAACGAGCAGTACTTC. This sequence encodes CAIRTQLTGGNEQYF.

The chain couples TRBV19 to TRBJ2-7, with 11 nucleotides matching TRBD2. The junction had 13 bases not matched to a gene; V was cut back by 6 bases and J by 9 bases. Looked up from germline, CDR1 is LNHDA and CDR2 is SQIVND (reference sequence). This CDR3 is 15 amino acids long. CDR3 in amino acids: CASSLPGSGRAGQYF. The CDR3 DNA reads as TGTGCCAGTAGCCTCCCGGGTAGCGGGAGGGCCGGGCAGTACTTC.

This clone appeared once. CDR3 sequence: CASSLGLDPLTEYF. CDR3 in DNA: TGCGCCAGCAGCCTGGGACTAGATCCTCTCACGGAGTATTTT. The V call is TRBV5-1, the J call TRBJ2-3; 8 bases match TRBD2. Germline CDR1 SGHRS, CDR2 YFSETQ. V shed 4 bases and J 13 bases; nucleotides not matched to a gene: 14. The CDR3 covers 14 residues.

The chain recombines TRBV5-1 with TRBJ1-3; D remains ambiguous. Trimming took 0 bases from V and 4 from J, leaving 5 bases between them. There are 13 residues in the CDR3. Germline V gene sequence: CDR1 SGHRS, CDR2 YFSETQ. The CDR3 reads CASSLGLGNTIYF. CDR3 nucleotides: TGCGCCAGCAGCTTGGGGCTGGGAAACACCATATATTTT.

The gene calls are TRBV7-2 and TRBJ2-1; 11 bases are shared with TRBD2. Germline V gives CDR1 SGHTA, CDR2 FQGNSA. The CDR3 spans 14 residues. Unmatched junction bases numbered 6, after V lost 1 base and J lost 13 bases. CDR3 loop: CASSLEPTSGSQFF. The CDR3, as DNA: TGTGCCAGCAGCTTAGAGCCAACTAGCGGGAGTCAGTTCTTC.

V gene TRBV5-1 combines with J gene TRBJ2-3; a weak D match, TRBD2 (6 bases). The germline CDR1 and CDR2 sequences are SGHRS and YFSETQ. The CDR3 is 12 residues long. With 4 bases removed from V and 5 bases from J, the gap between germline ends came to 8 bases. CDR3 sequence: CASSPGLDTQYF. In DNA, the CDR3 is TGCGCCAGCAGCCCGGGACTAGATACGCAGTATTTT.

The genes are TRBV28 and TRBJ1-5, with 8 bases matching TRBD1. V lost 10 bases to trimming and J lost 1 base; unmatched junction nucleotides: 6. This CDR3 region has 14 residues. CDR1 and CDR2 from the germline V gene are MDHEN and SYDVKM. The CDR3 DNA reads TGTGCCACCGACAGGGGTCGGAGCAATCAGCCCCAGCATTTT. Translating it yields CATDRGRSNQPQHF.

CDR3 loop: CASRGTGVRNQPQHF. As DNA, the CDR3 is TGTGCCAGTAGGGGGACAGGGGTTCGCAATCAGCCCCAGCATTTT. V and J are TRBV19 and TRBJ1-5, with TRBD1 matching over 10 bases. V was pared by 6 bases and J by 2 bases, with 4 bases of the junction left unmatched. Germline V gene lookup returns CDR1 LNHDA and CDR2 SQIVND (reference sequence). This CDR3 has 15 amino acids.

A remark on this clone: Germline and junction disagree at one end, which may indicate a read error. V usage is TRBV7-2 and J usage is TRBJ1-2; 7 bases are shared with TRBD1. Germline V lookup: CDR1 SGHTA, CDR2 FQGNSA. The CDR3 has 12 amino acids. The CDR3 loop reads CASSLGQVDYTF. The CDR3 coding sequence is TGTGCCAGCAGTTTAGGACAGGTTGACTACACCTTC. The full variable domain, rest sourced from reference TRBV7-2 and TRBJ1-2, is GAGVSQSPSNKVTEKGKDVELRCDPISGHTALYWYRQSLGQGLEFLIYFQGNSAPDKSGLPSDRFSAERTGGSVSTLTIQRTQQEDSAVYLCASSLGQVDYTFGSGTRLTVV.